One and the same sample provided the 32 T cell receptor beta chains below, sequenced in a study of PD-1 blockade in classical Hodgkin lymphoma. Autologous stem cell transplantation was followed by relapse in every patient, and brentuximab vedotin exposure varied. The table came from immunoSEQ multiplex PCR; TCRdb's copy has only in-frame clones and leaves some out. This sample has over 20,000 clones, with just over 75% found just once. Here the sequenced sample was peripheral blood mononuclear cells (PBMCs), taken before the second cycle of nivolumab. These receptors came from a human donor with classical Hodgkin lymphoma.

In its sample, this clone is large. This chain connects TRBV10-3 to TRBJ1-6; D is uncertain. The CDR3 has 14 amino acids. Looked up from germline, CDR1 is ENHRY and CDR2 is SYGVKD. Trimming took 6 bases from V and 8 from J, leaving 14 bases between them. CDR3 sequence (DNA): TGTGCCATCAGGTTAGGCCTTCTTGATTCACCCCTCCACTTT. It codes for CAIRLGLLDSPLHF.

The genes are TRBV30 and TRBJ1-1, with 9 bases that match TRBD1. Germline V gene sequence: CDR1 GTSNPN, CDR2 SVGIG (reference sequence). Trimming cost V 1 base and J 4 bases; bases outside gene matches: 19. The CDR3 covers 19 residues. CDR3 protein: CAWSDYRDRDNWSFTEAFF. The CDR3 region has the DNA TGTGCCTGGAGTGATTACCGGGACAGGGATAATTGGAGTTTCACTGAAGCTTTCTTT.

The chain couples TRBV19 to TRBJ2-7; a weak D match, TRBD1 (5 bases). Per germline, CDR1 LNHDA and CDR2 SQIVND (reference sequence). Trimming stripped 1 base from V and 7 bases from J, with 20 bases between. CDR3 length: 16 amino acids. Written as DNA, the CDR3 is TGTGCCAGTAGTATAGTTTCAGGGCCCGCCGGGTGGGAGCAGTACTTC. Its translation is CASSIVSGPAGWEQYF. Full variable domain (missing parts from reference TRBV19 and TRBJ2-7): DGGITQSPKYLFRKEGQNVTLSCEQNLNHDAMYWYRQDPGQGLRLIYYSQIVNDFQKGDIAEGYSVSREKKESFPLTVTSAQKNPTAFYLCASSIVSGPAGWEQYFGPGTRLTVT.

At least ten counts were recorded for this clone. This sequence joins TRBV6-1 and TRBJ2-7, with a weak D call TRBD1 (6 bases). The CDR3 has 14 amino acids. Germline-derived CDR1 and CDR2 are MNHNS and SASEGT. Deletions cut 5 bases from V and 1 base from J, with 12 bases between. CDR3: CASSTSGQSYEQYF. The CDR3 coding sequence is TGTGCCAGCAGTACCTCCGGACAGTCCTACGAGCAGTACTTC.

This clone was counted once. The V and J genes are TRBV4-1 and TRBJ2-7; 11 bases fit TRBD1. The V segment lost 0 bases and the J segment 5 bases; nucleotides outside the gene matches: 3. The germline gives CDR1 MGHRA, CDR2 YSYEKL. The CDR3 is 15 residues long. Here the CDR3 DNA reads TGCGCCAGCAGCCAAGATCGGGACAGGGGGGACGAGCAGTACTTC. It encodes CASSQDRDRGDEQYF.

V is TRBV2 and J is TRBJ2-7; D gene ambiguous. V was trimmed by 6 bases and J by 1 base, leaving 10 bases between them. This CDR3 contains 13 residues. Germline loops: CDR1 SNHLY, CDR2 FYNNEI. The CDR3 sequence is CASRQDQSYEQYF. In nucleotides, the CDR3 is TGTGCCAGCAGGCAGGACCAATCCTACGAGCAGTACTTC.

The chain is built from TRBV7-3 and TRBJ1-2; tentative D call: TRBD1 (5 bases). Germline CDR1 and CDR2: SGHTA and FQGTGA. The CDR3 contains 13 residues. V dropped 0 bases and J dropped 7 bases, with 9 bases sitting between them. The CDR3 region is CASSLTGDSGYTF. The CDR3 nucleotides read TGTGCCAGCAGCTTAACAGGGGATAGTGGCTACACCTTC.

The rearrangement uses TRBV7-9 and TRBJ2-1; no definite D call. The germline gives CDR1 SEHNR, CDR2 FQNEAQ (reference sequence). Trimming removed 7 bases from V and 15 bases from J, with 13 bases in between. The CDR3 contains 10 residues. The CDR3 DNA reads as TGTGCCAGCATCGGCGACAAGCCGTTCTTC. Translating it yields CASIGDKPFF.

This chain joins TRBV30 and TRBJ2-5; possible D gene TRBD2, 5 bases. CDR1 GTSNPN and CDR2 SVGIG come from the germline V gene (reference sequence). Trimming cost V 1 base and J 5 bases, with 14 bases left between them. The CDR3 consists of 14 residues. CDR3 bases: TGTGCCTGGAGTGGAACCTCGTCGGGGGAGACCCAGTACTTC. It is translated as CAWSGTSSGETQYF.

V and J are TRBV5-1 and TRBJ1-1; the match to TRBD1 covers 8 bases. The CDR3 runs 15 residues. CDR1 is SGHRS and CDR2 is YFSETQ in the germline V gene. Germline trimming cut 1 base from V and 3 bases from J; bases unmatched to any gene: 5. CDR3 sequence: CASSLTGGLDTEAFF. In nucleotides, the CDR3 is TGCGCCAGCAGCTTGACAGGGGGGCTGGACACTGAAGCTTTCTTT.

The chain employs TRBV29-1 and TRBJ1-4; maybe TRBD1 (5 bases). Germline assignment: CDR1 SQVTM and CDR2 ANQGSEA. This CDR3 has 14 amino acids. V was cut by 1 base and J by 3 bases, with 9 bases left in between. This chain's CDR3 is CSVEGGEANEKLFF. The CDR3 region has the DNA TGCAGCGTTGAAGGAGGGGAGGCTAATGAAAAACTGTTTTTT.

The genes are TRBV12-5 and TRBJ1-4; D may be TRBD1 (5 bases). This CDR3 has 14 amino acids. The V gene's germline CDR1 is LGHNT and CDR2 FRNRAP. Trimming removed 4 bases at V and 2 bases at J, with 8 bases between. As DNA, the CDR3 is TGTGCTAGTGGTTCAGGGTTGACTAATGAAAAACTGTTTTTT. Encoded protein: CASGSGLTNEKLFF.

The DNA for the CDR3 is TGCAGCGTTGAAGATGTAGGACAGGCCTCCAATGAGCAGTTCTTC. This sequence encodes CSVEDVGQASNEQFF. The J gene is TRBJ2-1, the V gene TRBV29-1; 7 nucleotides line up with TRBD1. After removal of 0 bases from V and 6 bases from J, the junction contained 8 bases not matched to a gene. CDR1 SQVTM and CDR2 ANQGSEA come from the germline V gene. The CDR3 contains 15 residues.

This clone was found once. J is TRBJ2-6 and V is TRBV7-9, with D possibly matching TRBD2 (6 bases). The CDR3 consists of 14 residues. CDR1 SEHNR and CDR2 FQNEAQ come from the germline V gene (reference sequence). Deletions cut 11 bases from V and 2 bases from J, with 13 bases between. CDR3 nucleotides: TGTGCCGGCCTGCCGGGAGCTGGGGCCAACGTCCTGACTTTC. Residues: CAGLPGAGANVLTF. Drawing the rest from reference TRBV7-9 and TRBJ2-6, the complete variable domain is DTGVSQNPRHKITKRGQNVTFRCDPISEHNRLYWYRQTLGQGPEFLTYFQNEAQLEKSRLLSDRFSAERPKGSFSTLEIQRTEQGDSAMYLCAGLPGAGANVLTFGAGSRLTVL.

This sequence joins TRBV30 and TRBJ2-5; D may be TRBD2 (6 bases). This CDR3 is built from 14 residues. The V and J ends lost 0 bases and 6 bases respectively, with 14 bases between them. CDR1 and CDR2 from the germline V gene are GTSNPN and SVGIG (reference sequence). Here the CDR3 DNA reads TGTGCCTGGAGTGTCATCTACGGGAGCAAGACCCAGTACTTC. Translation gives CAWSVIYGSKTQYF.

The chain employs TRBV7-9 and TRBJ1-3; no clear D. V was pared by 3 bases and J by 0 bases, with 9 bases between. The CDR3 has 15 amino acids. From germline, CDR1 is SEHNR and CDR2 FQNEAQ (reference sequence). The CDR3 here is CASSFSPVSGNTIYF. The DNA of the CDR3 is TGTGCCAGCAGCTTTAGTCCGGTCTCTGGAAACACCATATATTTT.

The rearrangement joins TRBV29-1 to TRBJ2-7; a weak D match, TRBD1 (5 bases). V dropped 3 bases and J dropped 2 bases, with 14 bases sitting between them. The CDR3 covers 14 residues. CDR1 is SQVTM, CDR2 ANQGSEA, per germline. CDR3 sequence reads: CSVEPAGSTYEQYF. Here the CDR3 DNA reads TGCAGCGTTGAGCCGGCAGGGTCCACCTACGAGCAGTACTTC.

The chain uses TRBV19 and TRBJ1-1, with D maybe TRBD1 (5 bases). The ends were cut back, 11 bases at V and 9 bases at J, with 16 bases in the middle. The V gene's germline CDR1 is LNHDA and CDR2 SQIVND (reference sequence). The CDR3 sequence is 11 residues long. The CDR3 loop is CAPGGWGKAFF. The CDR3 DNA reads TGTGCCCCCGGGGGTTGGGGAAAAGCTTTCTTT.

The V and J genes are TRBV6-5 and TRBJ2-5, with TRBD2 identical over 8 bases. V was clipped by 5 bases and J by 4 bases; unmatched bases: 6. CDR3 length equals 14 residues. CDR1 and CDR2 from the germline V gene are MNHEY and SVGAGI. The CDR3 loop is CASSRRGLAETQYF. CDR3 in DNA: TGTGCCAGCAGTCGACGCGGACTAGCAGAGACCCAGTACTTC.

V gene TRBV15 combines with J gene TRBJ2-2; no clear D gene. The CDR3 is made up of 13 amino acids. Germline CDR1 is LNHNV and CDR2 is YYDKDF (reference sequence). Trimming left V 3 bases short and J 6 bases short, with 8 bases between. The DNA for the CDR3 is TGTGCCACCAGCAGTGGCGGCTCCGGGGAGCTGTTTTTT. It yields the protein CATSSGGSGELFF. The variable domain in full, with the rest retrieved from reference TRBV15 and TRBJ2-2, is DAMVIQNPRYQVTQFGKPVTLSCSQTLNHNVMYWYQQKSSQAPKLLFHYYDKDFNNEADTPDNFQSRRPNTSFCFLDIRSPGLGDTAMYLCATSSGGSGELFFGEGSRLTVL.

J is TRBJ1-3 and V is TRBV5-5; perhaps TRBD1 as D (5 bases). The CDR3 contains 16 residues. Germline loops: CDR1 SGHKS, CDR2 YYEKEE (reference sequence). V was pared by 4 bases and J by 2 bases, with 16 bases between. The CDR3 nucleotides read TGTGCCAGCAGCACCCTGGGACCTCGGGCTGGAAACACCATATATTTT. Its protein product is CASSTLGPRAGNTIYF.

A few counts support this clone. The CDR3 protein is CATSTLRGSRGDTQYF. CDR3 DNA sequence: TGTGCCACCAGCACCCTAAGGGGGAGTCGTGGAGATACGCAGTATTTT. V usage is TRBV15 and J usage is TRBJ2-3, with a weak D call TRBD1 (6 bases). V was shortened by 4 bases and J by 5 bases, with 19 bases between the two germline ends. CDR1 and CDR2 from the germline V gene are LNHNV and YYDKDF (reference sequence). The CDR3 is 16 residues long.

The genes are TRBV6-6 and TRBJ1-5; 8 bases map to TRBD1. Germline CDR1 is MNHNY and CDR2 is SVGAGI (reference sequence). The CDR3 has 15 residues. V lost 5 bases, J lost 3 bases, and 6 bases stayed unmatched. The CDR3 DNA reads as TGTGCCAGCAGTATGGGACAGGCCCACAATCAGCCCCAGCATTTT. Protein sequence: CASSMGQAHNQPQHF.

This clone has more than one count but fewer than ten. The chain links TRBV19 to TRBJ1-2; tentative D call: TRBD1 (5 bases). The germline V gene encodes CDR1 LNHDA and CDR2 SQIVND (reference sequence). The CDR3 has 13 residues. Trimming took off 7 bases at V and 9 bases at J, with 18 bases between the two ends. The CDR3: CASNQDRGFSYTF. CDR3 coding DNA: TGTGCCAGTAATCAGGACCGGGGCTTTAGCTACACCTTC.

The CDR3 nucleotides read TGTGCCAGCAGTTTATCCCGGGGAGAGCGGGCTTTCTTT. Amino acids: CASSLSRGERAFF. V gene TRBV6-5 combines with J gene TRBJ1-1, with no clear D. The CDR3 is 13 residues long. Germline V lookup: CDR1 MNHEY, CDR2 SVGAGI. Trimming took off 4 bases at V and 11 bases at J, with 17 bases between the two ends.

Comments on this clone: Other DNA sequences in this sample translate to the same CDR3. This chain connects TRBV11-3 to TRBJ1-4, with D possibly TRBD1 on 5 matching bases. CDR1 and CDR2 (germline): SGHNT, YENEEA. V was pared by 2 bases and J by 8 bases, with 6 bases between. The CDR3 extends over 12 amino acids. DNA for the CDR3: TGTGCCAGCAGCTTACAGGGCGAAAAACTGTTTTTT. Translation: CASSLQGEKLFF.

This sequence joins TRBV30 and TRBJ1-2; maybe TRBD1 (6 bases). V was clipped by 0 bases and J by 6 bases, with 14 bases between them. The CDR3 has 14 residues. Germline V lookup: CDR1 GTSNPN, CDR2 SVGIG (reference sequence). The CDR3 spells CAWSVRPTGNGYTF. CDR3 bases: TGTGCCTGGAGTGTACGCCCCACAGGGAATGGCTACACCTTC.

The chain is built from TRBV6-6 and TRBJ1-2; possibly TRBD1 for D (5 bases). Looked up from germline, CDR1 is MNHNY and CDR2 is SVGAGI (reference sequence). This CDR3 comprises 14 residues. V dropped 0 bases and J dropped 8 bases, with 13 bases sitting between them. The CDR3 coding sequence is TGTGCCAGCAGTTACTCGGACGGCCAGGGAGGCTACACCTTC. Its translation is CASSYSDGQGGYTF.

This chain joins TRBV5-6 and TRBJ1-1, with D perhaps matching TRBD1 (5 bases). The CDR3 is 15 residues long. The germline V and J ends were trimmed by 3 bases and 4 bases, with 16 bases remaining between them. Germline CDR1 SGHDT, CDR2 YYEEEE. CDR3 region: CASSSVSRVSTEAFF. In nucleotides, the CDR3 is TGTGCCAGCAGCTCAGTCTCCAGGGTTAGCACTGAAGCTTTCTTT.

This chain links TRBV7-7 with TRBJ2-3; TRBD2 aligns across 7 bases. This CDR3 spans 13 amino acids. Germline values: CDR1 SSHAT, CDR2 FNYEAQ (reference sequence). The J segment lost 3 bases and the V segment lost 4 bases, leaving 1 base of the junction unmatched. As DNA, the CDR3 is TGTGCCAGCAGCTATAGCGGGACAGATACGCAGTATTTT. Its protein product is CASSYSGTDTQYF. Variable domain in full (rest from reference TRBV7-7 and TRBJ2-3): GAGVSQSPRYKVTKRGQDVTLRCDPISSHATLYWYQQALGQGPEFLTYFNYEAQPDKSGLPSDRFSAERPEGSISTLTIQRTEQRDSAMYRCASSYSGTDTQYFGPGTRLTVL.

In DNA, the CDR3 is TGTGCCAGCAGTTTTGGTGGGGACACTGAAGCTTTCTTT. The encoded protein is CASSFGGDTEAFF. J is TRBJ1-1 and V is TRBV27, with D hard to call. The length of the CDR3 is 13 residues. Germline CDR1 reads MNHEY; CDR2 reads SMNVEV (reference sequence). V lost 3 bases to trimming and J lost 3 bases, with 8 bases between them.

The rearrangement uses TRBV19 and TRBJ1-4; D is possibly TRBD1 (5 bases). V was shortened by 3 bases and J by 8 bases, with 16 bases between the two germline ends. CDR1 and CDR2 (germline): LNHDA, SQIVND (reference sequence). This CDR3 has 15 residues. The CDR3 loop reads CASSIIGGEFEKLFF. CDR3 in DNA: TGTGCCAGTAGTATTATTGGAGGGGAATTCGAAAAACTGTTTTTT.